This T cell receptor beta chain is drawn from a study of blood T cell repertoires in COVID-19 (dated by TCRdb to the early 2020s). Broadly, across the study: The collaborator samples originated in the United States, Italy and Spain and spanned the acute and convalescent phases of COVID-19. The sample metadata nearly always contained a de-identified subject ID, COVID-19 status, age in years and sex. HLA class I and class II types, where available, came from metadata supplied by the sample provider rather than from assay-based typing. Subjects who had been exposed to COVID-19, were actively infected with it, or had recovered from it provided the deeply sampled blood TCRbeta repertoires that made up the dataset. The repertoires were made available in a free public database intended to serve as a resource for research on the immune response to SARS-CoV-2. The material from the prospective study consisted of cDNA or gDNA derived from T cells, B-cell-depleted T cells, or PBMCs. Samples were obtained from the ongoing ImmuneRACE study (first 160 participants) and from over a thousand subjects provided by 6 global collaborators.

On the study overall, not on this receptor specifically: The quantity of clinical and demographic metadata differed by source and by participant and was supplied without curation.

The immunoSEQ Assay, a bias-controlled multiplex PCR, was used to amplify TCRbeta CDR3 regions from genomic DNA. In the source study's methods: Nucleated cell counts per sample were estimated from amplification of reference gene primers within the assay. Sequence reads were collapsed and filtered to measure the absolute abundance of every unique TCRbeta CDR3 rearrangement. Productive Simpson clonality was computed per sample as the square root of Simpson's diversity index over productive rearrangements. Drawn from immuneACCESS, this table holds only the in-frame rearrangements with V and J called that TCRdb kept. Clones are partly lost; checked studies trace under half to an unresolved V gene and leave the rest unexplained. V and J calls plus clone size are reproduced from that table; the DNA served to infer D and trimming. The sample table holds roughly 57,000 clones, of which 90% were seen once. About 3.1% of the sample lies in the top ten.

Regarding this clone: Its antigen is still unknown. Base qualities are missing; no much larger clone stands one base away.

Looking up the germline V gene yields CDR1 LGHNA and CDR2 YSLEER. Including cysteine and phenylalanine, the CDR3 has 16 amino acids. Just the 48-base CDR3 DNA is kept, in frame starting at base 1. V is cut by 1 base and J by 4 bases, and the space between the germline ends is 16 bases. Collaborating institutions collected whole blood in K2EDTA tubes following their own protocols. For TCRbeta analysis, collaborators shipped samples in one of three forms: frozen whole blood, isolated PBMCs, or DNA extracted from either of those sample types. The sequenced sample consisted of peripheral blood. This clonotype was sampled from a human donor in a cohort sampled during active COVID-19. The V gene is TRBV4-3 and the J gene is TRBJ1-1; no D gene can be assigned with confidence. The encoded CDR3 is CASSQVHLPRLTEAFF. The DNA sequence is given as TGCGCCAGCAGCCAAGTTCATCTGCCGCGGCTCACTGAAGCTTTCTTT.